The 20 T cell receptor beta chains reported below all come from one sample, sequenced in a study of molecular identifiers for immune sequencing clone quantification. TCRdb fed the PCR reads into MiXCR, producing one record per CDR3 protein. The data hold about 500,000 distinct CDR3 sequences, with under 30% observed a single time. Sequenced input: naive CD8+ T cells from blood, with Jurkat cell RNA spiked in. Subset meaning: FACS-sorted CD8+CD4-CCR7+CD45RA+ naive T cells. The receptors derive from a human donor in good health. Some libraries in this study had Jurkat cell RNA spiked in.

This clonotype has ten or more counts. The chain employs TRBV29-1 and TRBJ1-1; D remains ambiguous. Germline-derived CDR1 and CDR2 are SQVTM and ANQGSEA. V was pared by 7 bases and J by 0 bases, with 6 bases between. The CDR3 has 11 amino acids. CDR3 coding DNA: TGCAGCGCCAACCTGAACACTGAAGCTTTCTTT. It codes for CSANLNTEAFF.

This clonotype came up a few times. The chain employs TRBV19 and TRBJ2-7; no firm D call. V dropped 5 bases and J dropped 3 bases, with 11 bases sitting between them. Germline assignment: CDR1 LNHDA and CDR2 SQIVND (reference sequence). The CDR3 length is 13 residues. The DNA for the CDR3 is TGTGCCAGTAGTCCTTCGGACCTCTACGAGCAGTACTTC. Amino acids: CASSPSDLYEQYF.

The chain is built from TRBV4-1 and TRBJ2-3; D might be TRBD2 (5 bases). V lost 1 base to trimming and J lost 6 bases, with 17 bases between them. Germline V gene data show CDR1 as MGHRA and CDR2 as YSYEKL. The CDR3 length is 16 residues. The CDR3 DNA reads TGCGCCAGCAGCCAAGTAGTAATAGGGAGTTTTGATACGCAGTATTTT. This codes for CASSQVVIGSFDTQYF.

V and J are TRBV19 and TRBJ2-3; 7 bases line up with TRBD2. The trim removed 9 bases at V and 2 bases at J, leaving 8 bases unmatched. This CDR3 is built from 14 residues. Looked up from germline, CDR1 is LNHDA and CDR2 is SQIVND (reference sequence). CDR3 amino acids: CASNPAGITDTQYF. The DNA for the CDR3 is TGTGCCAGCAACCCAGCGGGGATCACAGATACGCAGTATTTT.

This clonotype appeared many times. The rearrangement links TRBV5-1 to TRBJ1-1, with 7 bases fitting TRBD1. The CDR3 covers 14 residues. CDR1 is SGHRS and CDR2 is YFSETQ in the germline V gene. V lost 4 bases, J lost 3 bases, and 6 bases stayed unmatched. The DNA of the CDR3 is TGCGCCAGCAGCCCCCGACAGGGTGACACTGAAGCTTTCTTT. It translates to CASSPRQGDTEAFF.

This chain links TRBV7-9 with TRBJ2-7; the D gene is possibly TRBD2 (6 bases). Germline V gene sequence: CDR1 SEHNR, CDR2 FQNEAQ (reference sequence). The V end was cut by 11 bases, the J end by 1 base, with 15 bases between. The CDR3 runs 13 residues. The CDR3 DNA reads TGTGCCGCAGGACCGGGGGAATCCTACGAGCAGTACTTC. This sequence encodes CAAGPGESYEQYF.

The CDR3 DNA follows: TGTGCCAGCAGTTACTCCCTGGACAGCCCATCCGAGCAGTACTTC. The encoded protein is CASSYSLDSPSEQYF. V gene TRBV6-6 combines with J gene TRBJ2-7, with D maybe TRBD1 (6 bases). The CDR3 covers 15 residues. Between the trimmed V and J ends, which lost 0 bases and 6 bases, there was a span of 15 bases. CDR1 MNHNY and CDR2 SVGAGI come from the germline V gene (reference sequence).

This chain joins TRBV5-4 and TRBJ2-7, with 8 positions matching TRBD2. The CDR3 loop spans 13 amino acids. Trimming at V came to 2 bases and at J to 5 bases, leaving 3 bases not matched to a gene. Looked up from germline, CDR1 is SGHNT and CDR2 is YYREEE (reference sequence). CDR3 DNA sequence: TGTGCCAGCAGCTTCAGCGGGAGTCACGAGCAGTACTTC. It is translated as CASSFSGSHEQYF. The full variable domain, with the rest looked up from reference TRBV5-4 and TRBJ2-7, is ETGVTQSPTHLIKTRGQQVTLRCSSQSGHNTVSWYQQALGQGPQFIFQYYREEENGRGNFPPRFSGLQFPNYSSELNVNALELDDSALYLCASSFSGSHEQYFGPGTRLTVT.

This sequence joins TRBV21-1 and TRBJ2-3; TRBD2 reflects the table's D call only, with no check against the DNA. TRBV21-1 represents a pseudogene. The CDR3 length is 17 residues. The CDR3 sequence is CASRLAGGPDGTDTQYF. The CDR3 nucleotides are TGTGCCAGCCGTCTAGCGGGAGGGCCAGATGGTACAGATACGCAGTATTTT.

In regard to this clonotype: The junction departs from germline at one end; a sequencing error may be responsible. The J gene is TRBJ2-7, the V gene TRBV6-1; TRBD1 agrees at 7 bases. Germline V CDR1 and CDR2: MNHNS, SASEGT. The CDR3 has 14 residues. The CDR3 region has the DNA TGTGCGAGCAGAGACCGGGACAGTCTGATCGAGCAGTACTTC. Its translation is CASRDRDSLIEQYF.

This clonotype was detected a few times. This chain joins TRBV25-1 and TRBJ2-5; 7 bases fit TRBD1. CDR1 MGHDK and CDR2 SYGVNS come from the germline V gene. The junction had 6 bases not matched to a gene; V was cut back by 2 bases and J by 3 bases. This CDR3 is built from 15 residues. CDR3 sequence (DNA): TGTGCCAGCAGTGAAAGTATGGGGACAGAAGAGACCCAGTACTTC. This codes for CASSESMGTEETQYF.

The gene calls are TRBV6-6 and TRBJ2-7; 11 bases match TRBD1. The V segment lost 2 bases and the J segment 6 bases; nucleotides outside the gene matches: 3. The CDR3 spans 14 residues. Germline V gene data show CDR1 as MNHNY and CDR2 as SVGAGI (reference sequence). This CDR3 is CASSYRGTGGEQYF. The CDR3 nucleotides are TGTGCCAGCAGTTACCGAGGGACAGGGGGCGAGCAGTACTTC.

This clonotype has at least ten counts. This chain joins TRBV7-9 and TRBJ2-3, with D possibly being TRBD1 (5 bases). CDR1 and CDR2 (germline): SEHNR, FQNEAQ (reference sequence). V lost 6 bases, J lost 0 bases, and 13 bases lay in between. The CDR3 is 15 residues long. The CDR3, as DNA: TGTGCCAGCAGTCATGACAGTGCTAGCACAGATACGCAGTATTTT. Protein: CASSHDSASTDTQYF.

The chain couples TRBV30 to TRBJ2-7, with D perhaps matching TRBD1 (6 bases). This CDR3 spans 11 amino acids. V was shortened by 5 bases and J by 4 bases, with 9 bases between the two germline ends. Germline V gene sequence: CDR1 GTSNPN, CDR2 SVGIG (reference sequence). CDR3 amino acids: CAWATGYEQYF. The CDR3 region has the DNA TGTGCCTGGGCGACAGGTTACGAGCAGTACTTC. The complete variable domain, with remaining parts taken from reference TRBV30 and TRBJ2-7, reads SQTIHQWPATLVQPVGSPLSLECTVEGTSNPNLYWYRQAAGRGLQLLFYSVGIGQISSEVPQNLSASRPQDRQFILSSKKLLLSDSGFYLCAWATGYEQYFGPGTRLTVT.

This clonotype was counted a few times. The V gene is TRBV5-3, the J gene TRBJ2-1; D is unclear. TRBV5-3 is recorded as an ORF, its role being uncertain. The length of the CDR3 is 15 residues. For the CDR3, the DNA is TGTGTCAGCAGCCCGGGTGTCCCGGCCTACAATGAGCAGTTCTTC. Its protein is CVSSPGVPAYNEQFF.

The V call is TRBV7-9, the J call TRBJ2-2; D may be TRBD2 (5 bases). Germline loops: CDR1 SEHNR, CDR2 FQNEAQ (reference sequence). V shed 5 bases and J shed 3 bases, with 16 bases lying between them. The CDR3 runs 16 residues. CDR3 amino acids: CASSTDWLGDTGELFF. In DNA, the CDR3 is TGTGCCAGCAGCACCGACTGGCTCGGGGACACCGGGGAGCTGTTTTTT.

There are many counts of this clonotype. The chain joins TRBV7-2 to TRBJ1-5, with D tentatively TRBD1 (6 bases). Germline V lookup: CDR1 SGHTA, CDR2 FQGNSA. This CDR3 has 16 residues. The V gene lost 5 bases and the J gene lost 0 bases, with 14 bases spanning the gap. The CDR3 spells CASSVTGYNSNQPQHF. The CDR3 nucleotides read TGTGCCAGCAGCGTGACAGGATACAATAGCAATCAGCCCCAGCATTTT.

This clonotype has ten or more counts. The chain employs TRBV5-1 and TRBJ2-2; 7 positions agree with TRBD2. Germline CDR1 and CDR2: SGHRS and YFSETQ. The CDR3 is made up of 14 amino acids. Trimming at V came to 0 bases and at J to 6 bases, leaving 2 bases not matched to a gene. CDR3 nucleotide sequence: TGCGCCAGCAGCTTGGGACTAGCTCCCGGGGAGCTGTTTTTT. This codes for CASSLGLAPGELFF.

This clonotype was recorded at least ten times. This chain connects TRBV20-1 to TRBJ2-3; D gene ambiguous. The germline V gene encodes CDR1 DFQATT and CDR2 SNEGSKA (reference sequence). Deletions cut 2 bases from V and 3 bases from J, with 12 bases between. The CDR3 runs 14 residues. The CDR3 DNA sequence: TGCAGTGCTAGATACAGAGATAGGACAGATACGCAGTATTTT. Residues: CSARYRDRTDTQYF.

The chain employs TRBV6-2 or TRBV6-3 and TRBJ2-7; D unclear. Germline lookup yields CDR1 MNHEY and CDR2 SVGEGT. The CDR3 sequence is 13 residues long. Trimming removed 6 bases at V and 2 bases at J, with 11 bases between. The CDR3 is CASRLATAYEQYF. Written as DNA, the CDR3 is TGTGCCAGCAGGTTGGCCACTGCCTACGAGCAGTACTTC.